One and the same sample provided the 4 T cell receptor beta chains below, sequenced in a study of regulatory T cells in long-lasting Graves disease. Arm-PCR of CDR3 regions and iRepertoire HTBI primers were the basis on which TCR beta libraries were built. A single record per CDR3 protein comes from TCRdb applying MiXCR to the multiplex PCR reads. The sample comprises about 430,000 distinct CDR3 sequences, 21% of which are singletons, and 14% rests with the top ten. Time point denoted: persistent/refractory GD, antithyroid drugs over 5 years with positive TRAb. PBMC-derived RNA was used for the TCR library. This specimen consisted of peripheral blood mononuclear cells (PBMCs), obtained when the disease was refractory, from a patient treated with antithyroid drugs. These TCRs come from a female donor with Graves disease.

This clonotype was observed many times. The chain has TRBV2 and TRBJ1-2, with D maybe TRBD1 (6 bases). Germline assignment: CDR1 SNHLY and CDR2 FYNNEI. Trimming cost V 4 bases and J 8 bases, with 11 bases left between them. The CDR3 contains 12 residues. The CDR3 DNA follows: TGTGCCAGCAGTGCACAGGGTAGCGGCTACACCTTC. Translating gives CASSAQGSGYTF. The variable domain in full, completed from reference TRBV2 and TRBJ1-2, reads EPEVTQTPSHQVTQMGQEVILRCVPISNHLYFYWYRQILGQKVEFLVSFYNNEISEKSEIFDDQFSVERPDGSNFTLKIRSTKLEDSAMYFCASSAQGSGYTFGSGTRLTVV.

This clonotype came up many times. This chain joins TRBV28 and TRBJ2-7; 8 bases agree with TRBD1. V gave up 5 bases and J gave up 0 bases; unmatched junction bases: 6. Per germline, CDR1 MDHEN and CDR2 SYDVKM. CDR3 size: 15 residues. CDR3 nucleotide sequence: TGTGCCAGCAGTCCGACAGGGGCTCGCTCCTACGAGCAGTACTTC. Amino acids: CASSPTGARSYEQYF.

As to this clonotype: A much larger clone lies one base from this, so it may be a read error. The DNA of the CDR3 is TGCAGTGCTAGAGATCAAGCAGGGGGGGAGGCCCAGTACTTC. Amino acids: CSARDQAGGEAQYF. This chain uses TRBV20-1 with TRBJ2-5, with D possibly called TRBD1 or TRBD2 (7 bases each). Trimming took off 0 bases at V and 9 bases at J, with 17 bases between the two ends. Germline assignment: CDR1 DFQATT and CDR2 SNEGSKA (reference sequence). This CDR3 region has 14 residues.

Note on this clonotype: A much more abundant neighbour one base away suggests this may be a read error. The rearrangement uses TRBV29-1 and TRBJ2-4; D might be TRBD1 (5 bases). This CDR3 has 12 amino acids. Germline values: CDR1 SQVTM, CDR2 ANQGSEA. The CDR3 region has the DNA TGCGGCGCGACAGTAGCCAAAAACATTCAGTACTTC. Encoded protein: CGATVAKNIQYF.